A single sample is the source of the 22 T cell receptor beta chains below, sequenced in a study of blood T cell repertoires in COVID-19. TCRdb keeps only in-frame clones here, not all; method: immunoSEQ multiplex PCR. The data contain 210,000 or so clones, around 80% of them singletons. Sequences were obtained from peripheral blood. These receptors were collected from a woman aged 25-40 years with COVID-19, enrolled during active disease.

This clone was counted between two and nine times. The chain links TRBV3-1 (or the pseudogene TRBV3-2) to TRBJ1-6; weak D call: TRBD1 (5 bases). The CDR3 has 16 amino acids. Germline CDR1 and CDR2: LGHDT and YNNKEL (reference sequence). Trimming took 5 bases from V and 7 from J, leaving 18 bases between them. Here the CDR3 reads CASSGGGPGRNSPLHF. DNA for the CDR3: TGTGCCAGCAGCGGGGGGGGACCGGGGCGCAATTCACCCCTCCACTTT.

There are a few counts of this clone. V and J are TRBV14 and TRBJ2-5; tentatively, D is TRBD1 (5 bases). In germline, CDR1 is SGHDN, CDR2 FVKESK. Trimming removed 5 bases from V and 5 bases from J, with 15 bases in between. This CDR3 is 14 amino acids long. The CDR3 reads CASSAHRSLETQYF. The CDR3 DNA follows: TGTGCCAGCAGCGCACACAGGAGTTTGGAGACCCAGTACTTC.

The chain carries TRBV3-1 (or the pseudogene TRBV3-2) and TRBJ2-1; 11 positions agree with TRBD2. V lost 0 bases to trimming and J lost 13 bases; unmatched junction nucleotides: 2. The length of the CDR3 is 13 residues. Looked up from germline, CDR1 is LGHDT and CDR2 is YNNKEL (reference sequence). The CDR3 reads CASSQDSGRAQFF. In DNA form, the CDR3 reads TGTGCCAGCAGCCAAGATAGCGGGAGGGCCCAGTTCTTC.

V and J are TRBV3-1 (or the pseudogene TRBV3-2) and TRBJ2-5, with 7 bases lining up with TRBD1. This CDR3 comprises 15 residues. V lost 4 bases and J lost 2; bases outside the gene matches: 7. Germline CDR1 and CDR2: LGHDT and YNNKEL (reference sequence). The CDR3 reads CASSPPGQQQETQYF. CDR3 DNA sequence: TGTGCCAGCAGCCCTCCGGGACAGCAACAAGAGACCCAGTACTTC.

This sequence joins TRBV30 and TRBJ2-3; D unclear. CDR1 and CDR2 from the germline V gene are GTSNPN and SVGIG (reference sequence). Trimming cost V 3 bases and J 2 bases, with 12 bases left between them. The CDR3 consists of 14 residues. The CDR3 here is CAWRPGGVTDTQYF. The CDR3 coding sequence is TGTGCCTGGAGGCCGGGTGGAGTCACAGATACGCAGTATTTT.

The rearrangement joins TRBV12-5 to TRBJ2-7; 7 nucleotides line up with TRBD1. This CDR3 region has 15 residues. V shed 4 bases and J 2 bases; nucleotides not matched to a gene: 8. Germline assignment: CDR1 LGHNT and CDR2 FRNRAP. The CDR3 bases are TGTGCTAGTGGTTCTTGGGACAGCGGCACCTACGAGCAGTACTTC. Translating it yields CASGSWDSGTYEQYF.

The chain has TRBV3-1 (or the pseudogene TRBV3-2) and TRBJ2-7; TRBD1 is a possible D gene (5 bases). This CDR3 has 13 amino acids. Trimming removed 4 bases at V and 6 bases at J, with 13 bases between. The germline CDR1 and CDR2 sequences are LGHDT and YNNKEL (reference sequence). The CDR3 coding sequence is TGTGCCAGCAGCCCCGTAGGGGCTCGCGAGCAGTACTTC. Amino acid sequence: CASSPVGAREQYF.

The J gene is TRBJ2-1, the V gene TRBV4-3, with 10 bases that match TRBD2. The CDR3 is 16 residues long. Germline loops: CDR1 LGHNA, CDR2 YSLEER. V lost 3 bases and J lost 2; bases outside the gene matches: 4. The CDR3 coding sequence is TGCGCCAGCAGCCATTTAGCGGGGGGCCCCTACAATGAGCAGTTCTTC. This encodes CASSHLAGGPYNEQFF.

This clone was seen a few times. V and J are TRBV3-1 (or the pseudogene TRBV3-2) and TRBJ1-2; D is uncertain. The CDR3 loop spans 15 amino acids. CDR1 and CDR2 (germline): LGHDT, YNNKEL (reference sequence). Trimming left V 3 bases short and J 5 bases short, with 16 bases between. CDR3 DNA: TGTGCCAGCAGCCATCTTGGAAGAGGGATGTATGGCTACACCTTC. It is translated as CASSHLGRGMYGYTF.

This chain joins TRBV27 and TRBJ1-6, with no clear D. This CDR3 has 17 amino acids. The germline V and J ends were trimmed by 7 bases and 7 bases, with 23 bases remaining between them. Germline V gene data show CDR1 as MNHEY and CDR2 as SMNVEV (reference sequence). The CDR3 bases are TGTGCCAGCATAGGTTTCGCGAGAGGGTTGGACAATTCACCCCTCCACTTT. As protein: CASIGFARGLDNSPLHF.

The chain is built from TRBV19 and TRBJ2-5, with TRBD2 as a possible D gene (6 bases). CDR3 size: 15 residues. Trimming took off 0 bases at V and 0 bases at J, with 8 bases between the two ends. The germline gives CDR1 LNHDA, CDR2 SQIVND (reference sequence). The CDR3 protein is CASSIDRGNQETQYF. DNA of the CDR3: TGTGCCAGTAGTATAGATCGGGGGAACCAAGAGACCCAGTACTTC.

The chain joins TRBV4-3 to TRBJ1-2; TRBD1 agrees at 7 bases. The CDR3 has 18 amino acids. From germline, CDR1 is LGHNA and CDR2 YSLEER. Unmatched junction bases numbered 14, after V lost 4 bases and J lost 0 bases. The CDR3 DNA follows: TGCGCCAGCAGCCTATGGGACAGTGCAGAATCAGCTAACTATGGCTACACCTTC. This translates into CASSLWDSAESANYGYTF.

This chain uses TRBV9 with TRBJ2-7; D possibly corresponds to TRBD2 (6 bases). The length of the CDR3 is 14 residues. V lost 0 bases to trimming and J lost 7 bases, with 14 bases between them. CDR1 and CDR2 from the germline V gene are SGDLS and YYNGEE. CDR3 sequence (DNA): TGTGCCAGCAGCGTAGGCGGCGCTGCGGGGGAGCAGTACTTC. It specifies CASSVGGAAGEQYF.

CDR3 bases: TGTGCCAGTAGCAAATTGAACAGGGGGCTGGGGAATTCACCCCTCCACTTT. Its translation: CASSKLNRGLGNSPLHF. The rearrangement links TRBV19 to TRBJ1-6; 9 bases line up with TRBD1. The germline gives CDR1 LNHDA, CDR2 SQIVND (reference sequence). This CDR3 comprises 17 residues. With V trimmed by 6 bases and J by 7 bases, 13 bases remained unmatched. The whole variable domain, remainder taken from reference TRBV19 and TRBJ1-6, is DGGITQSPKYLFRKEGQNVTLSCEQNLNHDAMYWYRQDPGQGLRLIYYSQIVNDFQKGDIAEGYSVSREKKESFPLTVTSAQKNPTAFYLCASSKLNRGLGNSPLHFGNGTRLTVT.

The chain links TRBV5-5 to TRBJ2-1, with D tentatively TRBD1 (6 bases). Germline V CDR1 and CDR2: SGHKS, YYEKEE (reference sequence). The V and J ends lost 4 bases and 0 bases respectively, with 11 bases between them. This CDR3 spans 15 amino acids. The CDR3: CASSRQAASYNEQFF. DNA of the CDR3: TGTGCCAGCAGCCGACAGGCGGCCTCCTACAATGAGCAGTTCTTC.

CDR3 sequence: CATSRDSSGGPDTQYF. For the CDR3, the DNA is TGTGCCACCAGCAGAGACTCCAGCGGGGGACCAGATACGCAGTATTTT. The V and J genes are TRBV15 and TRBJ2-3, with 8 positions matching TRBD2. This CDR3 is 16 amino acids long. Germline V CDR1 and CDR2: LNHNV, YYDKDF (reference sequence). The J segment lost 4 bases and the V segment lost 0 bases, leaving 6 bases of the junction unmatched. The complete variable domain, with remaining parts taken from reference TRBV15 and TRBJ2-3, reads DAMVIQNPRYQVTQFGKPVTLSCSQTLNHNVMYWYQQKSSQAPKLLFHYYDKDFNNEADTPDNFQSRRPNTSFCFLDIRSPGLGDTAMYLCATSRDSSGGPDTQYFGPGTRLTVL.

This chain joins TRBV27 and TRBJ2-3; the match to TRBD2 covers 9 bases. Germline loops: CDR1 MNHEY, CDR2 SMNVEV (reference sequence). This CDR3 contains 16 residues. The trim removed 5 bases at V and 1 base at J, leaving 7 bases unmatched. The CDR3 DNA reads TGTGCCAGCAGTCGCATTGGCGGGAGGGGCACAGATACGCAGTATTTT. Translated: CASSRIGGRGTDTQYF.

The rearrangement links TRBV7-2 to TRBJ2-7; TRBD1 matches at 8 bases. CDR3 length: 15 residues. The trim removed 1 base at V and 9 bases at J, leaving 11 bases unmatched. The germline gives CDR1 SGHTA, CDR2 FQGNSA. The CDR3 sequence is CASSLGSGQGPGQYF. The CDR3 region has the DNA TGTGCCAGCAGCTTAGGGTCCGGACAGGGACCCGGGCAGTACTTC.

The rearrangement joins TRBV6-2 or TRBV6-3 to TRBJ2-3, with D possibly being TRBD2 (6 bases). CDR3 length: 15 amino acids. Looked up from germline, CDR1 is MNHEY and CDR2 is SVGEGT. With 6 bases removed from V and 0 bases from J, the gap between germline ends came to 13 bases. CDR3 coding DNA: TGTGCCAGCAGACCTCTAGCGTCCAGCACAGATACGCAGTATTTT. Protein sequence: CASRPLASSTDTQYF.

The chain carries TRBV27 and TRBJ2-7; TRBD1 is a possible D gene (5 bases). V was pared by 6 bases and J by 1 base, with 16 bases between. The length of the CDR3 is 15 residues. Germline V gene lookup returns CDR1 MNHEY and CDR2 SMNVEV (reference sequence). CDR3: CASRMWGSFSYEQYF. As DNA, the CDR3 is TGTGCCAGCAGAATGTGGGGCTCCTTTTCCTACGAGCAGTACTTC.

This rearrangement joins TRBV9 to TRBJ2-7; perhaps TRBD2 as D (5 bases). The germline CDR1 and CDR2 sequences are SGDLS and YYNGEE. The V end was cut by 7 bases, the J end by 6 bases, with 20 bases between. The CDR3 covers 14 residues. CDR3 nucleotide sequence: TGTGCCAGCTGGGCCGGAGCGGAACGGGGCGAGCAGTACTTC. As protein: CASWAGAERGEQYF.

The chain links TRBV7-9 to TRBJ1-2; D remains unclear. Germline-derived CDR1 and CDR2 are SEHNR and FQNEAQ (reference sequence). The V and J ends lost 4 bases and 2 bases respectively, with 17 bases between them. This CDR3 comprises 16 residues. This CDR3 reads CASSSSDIPPNYGYTF. In DNA form, the CDR3 reads TGTGCCAGCAGCTCCTCCGACATACCCCCCAACTATGGCTACACCTTC.